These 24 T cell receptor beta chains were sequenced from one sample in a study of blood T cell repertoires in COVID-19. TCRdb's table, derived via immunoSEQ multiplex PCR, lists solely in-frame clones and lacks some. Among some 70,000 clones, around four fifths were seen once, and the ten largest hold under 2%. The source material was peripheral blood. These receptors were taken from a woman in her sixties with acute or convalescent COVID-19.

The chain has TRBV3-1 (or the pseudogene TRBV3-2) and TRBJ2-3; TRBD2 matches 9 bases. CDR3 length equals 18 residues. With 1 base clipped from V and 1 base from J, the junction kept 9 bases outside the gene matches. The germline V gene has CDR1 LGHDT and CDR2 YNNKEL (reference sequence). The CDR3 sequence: CASSQASGVSFGTDTQYF. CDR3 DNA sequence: TGTGCCAGCAGCCAAGCTAGCGGGGTAAGCTTTGGCACAGATACGCAGTATTTT.

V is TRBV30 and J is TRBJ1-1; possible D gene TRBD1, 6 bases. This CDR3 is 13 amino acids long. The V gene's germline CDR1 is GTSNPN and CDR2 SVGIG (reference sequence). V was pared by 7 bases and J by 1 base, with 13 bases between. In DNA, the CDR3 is TGTGCCTACCACGGACAGAAGAACACTGAAGCTTTCTTT. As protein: CAYHGQKNTEAFF.

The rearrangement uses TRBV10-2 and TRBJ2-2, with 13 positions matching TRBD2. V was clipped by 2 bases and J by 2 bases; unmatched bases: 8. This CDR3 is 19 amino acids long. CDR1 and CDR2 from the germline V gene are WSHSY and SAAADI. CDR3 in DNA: TGCGCCAGCAGTGAGCGTAGACTAGCGGGGGGAAGAAACACCGGGGAGCTGTTTTTT. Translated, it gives CASSERRLAGGRNTGELFF.

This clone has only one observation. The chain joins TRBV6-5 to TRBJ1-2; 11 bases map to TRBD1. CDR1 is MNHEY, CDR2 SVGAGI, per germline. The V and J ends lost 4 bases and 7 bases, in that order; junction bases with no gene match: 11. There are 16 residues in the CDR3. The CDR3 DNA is TGTGCCAGCAGTTTATTTGCGGACAGGGGGCGGCGTGGCTACACCTTC. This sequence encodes CASSLFADRGRRGYTF.

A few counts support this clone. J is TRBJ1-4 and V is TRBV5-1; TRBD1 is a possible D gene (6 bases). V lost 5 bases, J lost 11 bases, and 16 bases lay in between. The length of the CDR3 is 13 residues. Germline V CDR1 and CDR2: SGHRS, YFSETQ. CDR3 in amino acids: CASSDGQTDKLFF. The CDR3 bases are TGCGCCAGCAGTGATGGACAGACCGACAAACTGTTTTTT. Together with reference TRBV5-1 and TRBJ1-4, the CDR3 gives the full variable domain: KAGVTQTPRYLIKTRGQQVTLSCSPISGHRSVSWYQQTPGQGLQFLFEYFSETQRNKGNFPGRFSGRQFSNSRSEMNVSTLELGDSALYLCASSDGQTDKLFFGSGTQLSVL.

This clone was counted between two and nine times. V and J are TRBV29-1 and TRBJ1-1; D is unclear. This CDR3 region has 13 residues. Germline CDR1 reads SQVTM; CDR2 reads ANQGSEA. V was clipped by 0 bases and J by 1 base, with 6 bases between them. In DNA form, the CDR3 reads TGCAGCGTTGAAGAACAGACGAACACTGAAGCTTTCTTT. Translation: CSVEEQTNTEAFF.

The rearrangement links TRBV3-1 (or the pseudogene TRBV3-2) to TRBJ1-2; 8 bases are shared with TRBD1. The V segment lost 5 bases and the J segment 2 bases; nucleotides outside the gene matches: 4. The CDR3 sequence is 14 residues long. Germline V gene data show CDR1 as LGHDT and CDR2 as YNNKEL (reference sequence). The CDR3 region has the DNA TGTGCCAGCAGCTTGGCAGGGGGCAACTATGGCTACACCTTC. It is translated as CASSLAGGNYGYTF.

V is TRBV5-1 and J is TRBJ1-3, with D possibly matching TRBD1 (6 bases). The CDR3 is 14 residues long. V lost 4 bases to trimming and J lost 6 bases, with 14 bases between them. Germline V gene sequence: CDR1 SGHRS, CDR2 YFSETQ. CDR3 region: CASSRTDSQNTIYF. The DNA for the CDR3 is TGCGCCAGCAGCCGCACGGACAGCCAAAACACCATATATTTT.

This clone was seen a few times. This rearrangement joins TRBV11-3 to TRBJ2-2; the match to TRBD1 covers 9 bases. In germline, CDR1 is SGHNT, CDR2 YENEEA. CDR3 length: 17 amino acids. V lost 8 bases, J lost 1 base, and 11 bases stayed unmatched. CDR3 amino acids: CASGNTGGGKNTGELFF. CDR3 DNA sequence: TGTGCCAGCGGGAACACAGGGGGCGGGAAGAACACCGGGGAGCTGTTTTTT.

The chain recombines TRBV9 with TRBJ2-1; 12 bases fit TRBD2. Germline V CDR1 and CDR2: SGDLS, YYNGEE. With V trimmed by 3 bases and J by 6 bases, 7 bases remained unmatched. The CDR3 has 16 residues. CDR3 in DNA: TGTGCCAGCAGCGCCCGCGGGACTAGCGGGCCCAATGAGCAGTTCTTC. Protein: CASSARGTSGPNEQFF.

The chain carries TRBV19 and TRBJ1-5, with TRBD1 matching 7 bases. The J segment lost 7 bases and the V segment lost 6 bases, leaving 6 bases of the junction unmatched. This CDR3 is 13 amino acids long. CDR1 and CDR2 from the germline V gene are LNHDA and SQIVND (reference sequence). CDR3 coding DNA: TGTGCCAGTAGACCTGACAGGGTCCAGCCCCAGCATTTT. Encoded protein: CASRPDRVQPQHF.

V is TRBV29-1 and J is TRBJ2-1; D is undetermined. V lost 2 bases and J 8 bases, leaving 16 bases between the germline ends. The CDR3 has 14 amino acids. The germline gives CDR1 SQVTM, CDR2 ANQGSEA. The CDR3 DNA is TGCAGCGTTGAACGCGGTCTAGAAGGAGATGAGCAGTTCTTC. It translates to CSVERGLEGDEQFF.

CDR3 protein: CASSGGLAGDTQYF. CDR3 nucleotides: TGTGCCAGCAGCGGAGGACTAGCGGGAGATACGCAGTATTTT. V usage is TRBV7-3 and J usage is TRBJ2-3; 11 bases map to TRBD2. The germline V gene has CDR1 SGHTA and CDR2 FQGTGA. V shed 5 bases, J shed 5 bases, and the junction held 3 bases outside the gene matches. This CDR3 has 14 residues.

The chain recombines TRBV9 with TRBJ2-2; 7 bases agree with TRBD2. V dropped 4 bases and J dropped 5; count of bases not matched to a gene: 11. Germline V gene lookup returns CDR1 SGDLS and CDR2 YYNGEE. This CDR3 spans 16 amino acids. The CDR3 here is CASSTDPGLKTGELFF. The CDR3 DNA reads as TGTGCCAGCAGCACAGACCCGGGACTAAAAACCGGGGAGCTGTTTTTT.

For the CDR3, the DNA is TGTGCCAGCAGCCAGGGGAGGACTGAAGCTTTCTTT. This gives the protein CASSQGRTEAFF. The gene calls are TRBV3-1 (or the pseudogene TRBV3-2) and TRBJ1-1; unclear D gene. The length of the CDR3 is 12 residues. Germline V gene data show CDR1 as LGHDT and CDR2 as YNNKEL (reference sequence). Trimming removed 3 bases from V and 5 bases from J, with 7 bases in between.

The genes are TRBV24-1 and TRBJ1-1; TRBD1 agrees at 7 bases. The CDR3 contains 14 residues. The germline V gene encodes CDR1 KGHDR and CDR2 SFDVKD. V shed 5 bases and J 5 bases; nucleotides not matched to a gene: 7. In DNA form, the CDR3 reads TGTGCCACCAGTGGGGGGGACAGTAGGACTGAAGCTTTCTTT. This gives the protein CATSGGDSRTEAFF.

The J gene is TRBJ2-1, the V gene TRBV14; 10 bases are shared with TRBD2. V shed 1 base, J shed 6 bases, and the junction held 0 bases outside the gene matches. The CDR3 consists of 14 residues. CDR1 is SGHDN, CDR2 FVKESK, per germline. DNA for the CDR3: TGTGCCAGCAGCCAAGGGACTAGCGGCAATGAGCAGTTCTTC. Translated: CASSQGTSGNEQFF.

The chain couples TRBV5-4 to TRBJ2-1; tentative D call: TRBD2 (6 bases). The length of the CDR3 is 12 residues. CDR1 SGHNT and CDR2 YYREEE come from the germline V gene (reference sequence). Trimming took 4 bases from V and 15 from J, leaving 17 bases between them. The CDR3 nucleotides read TGTGCCAGCAGCCCCGGACCGGGAGAAGTGTTCTTC. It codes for CASSPGPGEVFF.

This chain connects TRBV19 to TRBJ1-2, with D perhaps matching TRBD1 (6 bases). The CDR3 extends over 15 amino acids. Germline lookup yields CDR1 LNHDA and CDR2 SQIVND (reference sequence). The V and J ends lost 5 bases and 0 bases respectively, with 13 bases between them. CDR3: CASSSGAGANYGYTF. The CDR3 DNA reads TGTGCCAGTAGTTCAGGGGCAGGGGCTAACTATGGCTACACCTTC.

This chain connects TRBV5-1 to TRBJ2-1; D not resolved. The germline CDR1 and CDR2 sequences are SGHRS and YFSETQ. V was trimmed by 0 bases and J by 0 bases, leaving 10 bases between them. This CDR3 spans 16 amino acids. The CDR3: CASSLESVSSYNEQFF. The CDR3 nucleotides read TGCGCCAGCAGCTTGGAGTCGGTAAGCTCCTACAATGAGCAGTTCTTC.

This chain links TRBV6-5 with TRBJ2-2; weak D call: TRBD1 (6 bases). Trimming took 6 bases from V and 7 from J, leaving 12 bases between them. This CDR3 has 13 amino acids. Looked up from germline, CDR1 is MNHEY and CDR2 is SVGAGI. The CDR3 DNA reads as TGTGCCAGCAGGGTGGACAGTTACGGGGAGCTGTTTTTT. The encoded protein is CASRVDSYGELFF.

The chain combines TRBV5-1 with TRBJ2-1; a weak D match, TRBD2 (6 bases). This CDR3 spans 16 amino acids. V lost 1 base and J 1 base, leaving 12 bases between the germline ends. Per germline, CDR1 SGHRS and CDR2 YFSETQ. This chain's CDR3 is CASSLLVAGSYNEQFF. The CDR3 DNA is TGCGCCAGCAGCTTGTTGGTGGCGGGATCCTACAATGAGCAGTTCTTC.

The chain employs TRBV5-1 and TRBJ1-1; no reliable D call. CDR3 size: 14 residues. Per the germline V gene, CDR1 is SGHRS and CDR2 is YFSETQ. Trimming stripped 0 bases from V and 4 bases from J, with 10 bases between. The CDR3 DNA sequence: TGCGCCAGCAGCTTGGACGCGGGGTTCACTGAAGCTTTCTTT. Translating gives CASSLDAGFTEAFF.

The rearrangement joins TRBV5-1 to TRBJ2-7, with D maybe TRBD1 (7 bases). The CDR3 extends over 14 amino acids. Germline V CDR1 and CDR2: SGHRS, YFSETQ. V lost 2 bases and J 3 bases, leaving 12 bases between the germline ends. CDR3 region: CASSFRGEVYEQYF. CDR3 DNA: TGCGCCAGCAGCTTCAGGGGGGAGGTCTACGAGCAGTACTTC.